This T cell receptor (beta chain) was documented in a study of T cell responses to AZD1222 COVID-19 vaccine (dated by TCRdb to about 2021). Regarding the study in general: A total of over 230 trial participants underwent TCR sequencing, of whom some 210 received two doses of AZD1222 and about 25 received two doses of the MenACWY control vaccine. Trial participants were enrolled into age subgroups of 18-55, 56-69 and 70-plus years, which contained approximately 150, 28 and 58 TCR-sequenced participants, respectively. Findings and caveats that apply to the study as a whole: Because no day 14 peak-response samples were available, the repertoires could be characterized only after the peak T cell response. Vaccine-associated CD4 TCRs spanned the whole spike protein, with dominant responses in regions 160-218 and 743-854. Most participants were white British and females outnumbered males, and the authors suggested that clonal diversity may have been underestimated. Conclusions about previously exposed vaccinees were limited because only a handful of AZD1222 recipients were SARS-CoV-2 seropositive at baseline. Epitopes outside the regions mutated in the B.1.351 and B.1.1.7 variants were reportedly recognized by nearly half of the unique spike-specific TCRs. A significant rise in spike-specific TCR breadth and depth was observed after two AZD1222 doses relative to day 0 and relative to MenACWY recipients. The 56-69-year group was small, and its depth increase did not reach significance, likely because of low power.

The germline V gene supplies CDR1 MGHDK and CDR2 SYGVNS. The junction shows trimming of 3 bases on V and 3 bases on J, plus 14 bases between the germline ends. From cysteine to phenylalanine, the CDR3 is 15 amino acids long. The read is trimmed to its CDR3 DNA, 45 bases read in frame from base 1. Reading the label with the study, this specimen's time point is: about 28 days (+/-7) after the second vaccine dose. AZD1222 recipients with second doses at about 4 weeks or about 12 weeks were pooled, because spike-specific TCR depth and breadth did not differ between schedules. Samples from vaccinated people were obtained from the UK trials COV001 and COV002, which included a single-blind randomized controlled phase 2/3 trial of AZD1222 (ChAdOx1 nCoV-19) in healthy adults. Trial participant PBMC samples were collected at day 0 and day 28 after the second dose for TCRbeta chain sequencing. The CDR3 regions of human TCRbeta chains were analyzed by immunosequencing. The original methods were these. Repertoire TCRs were matched against a reference library of SARS-CoV-2-specific TCRs generated with the MIRA antigen-specificity platform. Breadth meant the fraction of unique TCRs that were SARS-CoV-2-associated, whereas depth meant the fraction of total T cells that were SARS-CoV-2-associated. Using the MIRA data, each spike-specific TCR was mapped to the spike region that the TCR reacts to and placed in a CD4 or CD8 class. Log10-transformed breadth and depth values were compared by one-way ANOVA with Sidak's multiple comparisons tests. Sourced from immuneACCESS, this table was stored by TCRdb with only in-frame sequences that have V and J called. A share of the clones is absent; for the studies checked, an unresolved V gene accounts for under half, and the remainder has no known explanation. That table is the source of V, J and clone size, and D and trimming were worked out from the DNA. This sample holds about 89,000 clones; 89% were observed only once. The ten largest clones take up more than 5% of the sample.

In this sample, this clone turned up once. Its antigen has not been determined. One base away there is no much larger clone; base qualities are not given. The sequence joins TRBV25-1 to TRBJ1-2; a tentative D match to TRBD1 spans 6 bases. The source of this sequence is an adult who received the AZD1222 COVID-19 vaccine. The material sequenced was peripheral blood, taken 28 days after the second AZD1222 dose. The CDR3 has the sequence CASSDLGAYDYGYTF. The DNA sequence is given as TGTGCCAGCAGTGATTTGGGGGCTTATGACTATGGCTACACCTTC.